Presented here are 22 T cell receptor beta chains from one specimen sequenced in a study of T-cell memory formation after mild COVID-19. TCRdb re-derived calls from the 5' RACE reads in MiXCR, one entry per CDR3 protein. The sample lists 200,000 to 300,000 distinct CDR3 sequences, roughly a tenth seen once, with 22% in the top ten. Material: PBMCs or a T cell subset sorted from them (not recorded which). All receptors come from a man between 18 and 29 years old who had mild COVID-19 (a few samples of this study predate the infection). Cell type and time point are not known.

This clonotype was found a few times. V is TRBV20-1 and J is TRBJ2-2; D gene ambiguous. This CDR3 has 13 amino acids. The V end was cut by 3 bases, the J end by 2 bases, with 7 bases between. CDR1 DFQATT and CDR2 SNEGSKA come from the germline V gene (reference sequence). This chain's CDR3 is CSASGGNTGELFF. In nucleotides, the CDR3 is TGCAGTGCTAGCGGCGGAAACACCGGGGAGCTGTTTTTT.

This rearrangement joins TRBV12-3 or TRBV12-4 to TRBJ1-4; 7 bases fit TRBD1. The CDR3 consists of 14 residues. Trimming at V came to 5 bases and at J to 4 bases, leaving 4 bases not matched to a gene. DNA for the CDR3: TGTGCCAGCAGTCAGACAGGGCTTAATGAAAAACTGTTTTTT. It codes for CASSQTGLNEKLFF.

This clonotype was seen a handful of times. The chain recombines TRBV2 with TRBJ1-2; D unresolved. CDR1 and CDR2 (germline): SNHLY, FYNNEI. The CDR3 consists of 14 residues. The V end was cut by 5 bases, the J end by 8 bases, with 18 bases between. The CDR3 here is CASSFGPPGRGYTF. CDR3 sequence (DNA): TGTGCCAGCAGTTTCGGTCCCCCTGGGAGAGGCTACACCTTC.

The chain carries TRBV19 and TRBJ2-3, with TRBD2 as a possible D gene (6 bases). The length of the CDR3 is 15 residues. CDR1 and CDR2 from the germline V gene are LNHDA and SQIVND (reference sequence). V shed 8 bases and J shed 4 bases, with 19 bases lying between them. This CDR3 reads CASLPGLSGADTQYF. CDR3 coding DNA: TGTGCCAGTCTTCCCGGACTATCTGGCGCAGATACGCAGTATTTT.

The chain recombines TRBV5-1 with TRBJ2-3; D not certain. V shed 4 bases and J shed 0 bases, with 9 bases lying between them. This CDR3 contains 14 residues. Germline CDR1 is SGHRS and CDR2 is YFSETQ. CDR3 protein: CASSLTPSTDTQYF. The CDR3 DNA reads as TGCGCCAGCAGCCTTACCCCTAGCACAGATACGCAGTATTTT. The full variable domain, rest sourced from reference TRBV5-1 and TRBJ2-3, is KAGVTQTPRYLIKTRGQQVTLSCSPISGHRSVSWYQQTPGQGLQFLFEYFSETQRNKGNFPGRFSGRQFSNSRSEMNVSTLELGDSALYLCASSLTPSTDTQYFGPGTRLTVL.

The V call is TRBV20-1, the J call TRBJ2-2; 8 positions agree with TRBD1. Per the germline V gene, CDR1 is DFQATT and CDR2 is SNEGSKA (reference sequence). CDR3 length: 14 residues. The J segment lost 7 bases and the V segment lost 3 bases, leaving 7 bases of the junction unmatched. The CDR3 protein is CSASRQGKDGELFF. CDR3 nucleotides: TGCAGTGCTAGCAGACAGGGGAAAGACGGGGAGCTGTTTTTT.

The rearrangement uses TRBV28 and TRBJ2-5; D is ambiguous. Deletions cut 6 bases from V and 5 bases from J, with 13 bases between. Germline V gives CDR1 MDHEN, CDR2 SYDVKM. This CDR3 spans 13 amino acids. The CDR3 region is CASSWTVKETQYF. CDR3 bases: TGTGCCAGCAGCTGGACCGTCAAGGAGACCCAGTACTTC. The full variable domain, with the rest looked up from reference TRBV28 and TRBJ2-5, is DVKVTQSSRYLVKRTGEKVFLECVQDMDHENMFWYRQDPGLGLRLIYFSYDVKMKEKGDIPEGYSVSREKKERFSLILESASTNQTSMYLCASSWTVKETQYFGPGTRLLVL.

This clonotype was counted only a few times. The V and J genes are TRBV5-1 and TRBJ1-2; D is ambiguous. The CDR3 covers 14 residues. Trimming left V 0 bases short and J 3 bases short, with 9 bases between. Germline assignment: CDR1 SGHRS and CDR2 YFSETQ. The CDR3 nucleotides read TGCGCCAGCAGCTTGGCCGGGGAGGACTATGGCTACACCTTC. It translates to CASSLAGEDYGYTF. The whole variable domain, filled in from reference TRBV5-1 and TRBJ1-2, reads KAGVTQTPRYLIKTRGQQVTLSCSPISGHRSVSWYQQTPGQGLQFLFEYFSETQRNKGNFPGRFSGRQFSNSRSEMNVSTLELGDSALYLCASSLAGEDYGYTFGSGTRLTVV.

This rearrangement joins TRBV5-1 to TRBJ2-7; D gene ambiguous. V lost 2 bases and J 2 bases, leaving 14 bases between the germline ends. The germline gives CDR1 SGHRS, CDR2 YFSETQ. This CDR3 contains 15 residues. The CDR3 DNA sequence: TGCGCCAGCAGCTTCCAGACCCACGCGGCCTACGAGCAGTACTTC. Residues: CASSFQTHAAYEQYF. Together with reference TRBV5-1 and TRBJ2-7, the CDR3 gives the full variable domain: KAGVTQTPRYLIKTRGQQVTLSCSPISGHRSVSWYQQTPGQGLQFLFEYFSETQRNKGNFPGRFSGRQFSNSRSEMNVSTLELGDSALYLCASSFQTHAAYEQYFGPGTRLTVT.

This clonotype has only a few counts. CDR3: CASGLPWTGGYEQYV. DNA for the CDR3: TGTGCTAGTGGTTTGCCTTGGACAGGGGGCTACGAGCAGTACGTC. The V and J genes are TRBV12-5 and TRBJ2-7; 10 nucleotides agree with TRBD1. CDR1 and CDR2 from the germline V gene are LGHNT and FRNRAP. V was clipped by 2 bases and J by 3 bases; unmatched bases: 4. The CDR3 is 15 amino acids.

This clonotype was seen many times. The chain recombines TRBV10-3 with TRBJ2-2; D call uncertain. V gave up 4 bases and J gave up 1 base, with 7 bases separating them. The CDR3 loop spans 14 amino acids. The V gene's germline CDR1 is ENHRY and CDR2 SYGVKD. DNA for the CDR3: TGTGCCATCAGTGGCCCTAGGAACACCGGGGAGCTGTTTTTT. This gives the protein CAISGPRNTGELFF.

This clonotype was counted only a few times. V is TRBV7-9 and J is TRBJ2-5; D unresolved. Germline loops: CDR1 SEHNR, CDR2 FQNEAQ (reference sequence). The CDR3 has 14 residues. V dropped 1 base and J dropped 5 bases, with 11 bases sitting between them. The CDR3 DNA follows: TGTGCCAGCAGCTTAGTAACCGGGCGGGAGACCCAGTACTTC. It encodes CASSLVTGRETQYF.

CDR3 in DNA: TGCGCCAGCAGCTTGGAAAGGACAGGGAACGGAAACACCATATATTTT. Its translation: CASSLERTGNGNTIYF. The J gene is TRBJ1-3, the V gene TRBV5-1, with 8 bases aligning to TRBD1. Germline-derived CDR1 and CDR2 are SGHRS and YFSETQ. The V segment lost 0 bases and the J segment 4 bases; nucleotides outside the gene matches: 6. CDR3 length: 16 amino acids.

J is TRBJ1-1 and V is TRBV7-9, with 8 bases identical to TRBD1. This CDR3 has 14 residues. Germline V gene sequence: CDR1 SEHNR, CDR2 FQNEAQ (reference sequence). Losses at the gene ends were 5 bases for V and 2 bases for J; bases not matched to a gene: 4. The CDR3 DNA follows: TGTGCCAGCAGCCAGGGGGCTTCAAACACTGAAGCTTTCTTT. Translated, it gives CASSQGASNTEAFF.

The chain joins TRBV24-1 to TRBJ2-5; D may correspond to TRBD1 or TRBD2 (5 bases each). This CDR3 has 16 residues. CDR1 is KGHDR and CDR2 is SFDVKD in the germline V gene. V was cut by 1 base and J by 0 bases, with 11 bases left in between. The CDR3 here is CATSDLSGTYQETQYF. The CDR3 coding sequence is TGTGCCACCAGTGATTTATCGGGGACGTACCAAGAGACCCAGTACTTC.

The chain has TRBV9 and TRBJ2-5; D not certain. V shed 0 bases and J shed 3 bases, with 15 bases lying between them. Germline CDR1 and CDR2: SGDLS and YYNGEE. This CDR3 is built from 16 residues. DNA for the CDR3: TGTGCCAGCAGCGTAGGGCACCCCTCTGGAGAAGAGACCCAGTACTTC. This codes for CASSVGHPSGEETQYF. Based on the CDR3 plus reference TRBV9 and TRBJ2-5, the full variable domain is DSGVTQTPKHLITATGQRVTLRCSPRSGDLSVYWYQQSLDQGLQFLIQYYNGEERAKGNILERFSAQQFPDLHSELNLSSLELGDSALYFCASSVGHPSGEETQYFGPGTRLLVL.

Many counts were recorded for this clonotype. The J gene is TRBJ2-2, the V gene TRBV20-1; D may be TRBD1 (6 bases). Trimming removed 6 bases from V and 2 bases from J, with 13 bases in between. This CDR3 has 14 residues. The V gene's germline CDR1 is DFQATT and CDR2 SNEGSKA (reference sequence). The CDR3 reads CSAAGTTNTGELFF. The CDR3 bases are TGCAGTGCCGCCGGGACAACTAACACCGGGGAGCTGTTTTTT.

The chain uses TRBV5-1 and TRBJ2-3; D perhaps matches TRBD2 (5 bases). Trimming left V 0 bases short and J 1 base short, with 12 bases between. Germline values: CDR1 SGHRS, CDR2 YFSETQ. This CDR3 region has 16 residues. In DNA, the CDR3 is TGCGCCAGCAGCTTGGGACCGGGATTAGGCACAGATACGCAGTATTTT. Translation gives CASSLGPGLGTDTQYF.

This clonotype was observed a handful of times. This chain joins TRBV7-2 and TRBJ2-1, with D possibly being TRBD1 (6 bases). From germline, CDR1 is SGHTA and CDR2 FQGNSA. CDR3 length: 14 residues. V was pared by 7 bases and J by 7 bases, with 17 bases between. This CDR3 is CASTTGWGPNEQFF. The CDR3 DNA sequence: TGTGCCAGCACCACGGGCTGGGGGCCTAATGAGCAGTTCTTC. The full variable domain, in which reference TRBV7-2 and TRBJ2-1 provide the parts outside the CDR3, is GAGVSQSPSNKVTEKGKDVELRCDPISGHTALYWYRQSLGQGLEFLIYFQGNSAPDKSGLPSDRFSAERTGGSVSTLTIQRTQQEDSAVYLCASTTGWGPNEQFFGPGTRLTVL.

The chain joins TRBV5-1 to TRBJ2-5; no clear D gene. Germline V gives CDR1 SGHRS, CDR2 YFSETQ. V was shortened by 3 bases and J by 2 bases, with 14 bases between the two germline ends. The CDR3 contains 15 residues. The CDR3 reads CASSSGVAEQETQYF. CDR3 nucleotide sequence: TGCGCCAGCAGCTCTGGGGTTGCAGAGCAAGAGACCCAGTACTTC.

In this sample, this clonotype turned up a few times. The J gene is TRBJ2-5, the V gene TRBV10-3; the D is unclear. V was shortened by 7 bases and J by 0 bases, with 15 bases between the two germline ends. There are 15 residues in the CDR3. The germline CDR1 and CDR2 sequences are ENHRY and SYGVKD. Here the CDR3 reads CAINMDGPYQETQYF. The CDR3 region has the DNA TGTGCCATCAACATGGACGGGCCGTACCAAGAGACCCAGTACTTC.

This sequence joins TRBV7-6 and TRBJ2-3; maybe TRBD2 (7 bases). Germline lookup yields CDR1 SGHVS and CDR2 FNYEAQ. CDR3 length: 14 residues. V was trimmed by 5 bases and J by 5 bases, leaving 14 bases between them. The CDR3 loop reads CASSTWRGQDTQYF. Written as DNA, the CDR3 is TGTGCCAGCAGCACCTGGCGGGGGCAAGATACGCAGTATTTT.